The rows below give T cell receptor beta chains drawn from one sample of a study of T cell responses to AZD1222 COVID-19 vaccine. This table comes from immunoSEQ multiplex PCR, and its TCRdb copy is limited to in-frame clones, with some not included. The data contain some 170,000 clones, approximately 94% of them seen just once; the ten biggest clones take up just over 5%. The specimen was peripheral blood, collected 28 days after the second AZD1222 dose. The source is an adult who received the AZD1222 COVID-19 vaccine. The CDR3 runs from the conserved cysteine through the conserved F or W. A D gene is named only where the DNA matches it firmly. Clone size is not always given. Where it is, it says once, few, many or a class for expanded clones.

d_gene: NA
abundance: NA
v_gene: TRBV15
j_gene: TRBJ1-6
CDR3nt: TGTGCCACCAGCAGAGGTTACCTCGACTCACCCCTCCACTTT
CDR3aa: CATSRGYLDSPLHF

d_gene: TRBD2
abundance: NA
v_gene: TRBV28
j_gene: TRBJ2-1
CDR3nt: TGTGCCAGCAGTTTACTAGCGGGAGGCACTTTTTCCTACAATGAGCAGTTCTTC
CDR3aa: CASSLLAGGTFSYNEQFF

d_gene: NA
abundance: NA
v_gene: TRBV28
j_gene: TRBJ2-4
CDR3nt: TGTGCCAGCAGGGGGGTGGACAGATCGGCCAAAAACATTCAGTACTTC
CDR3aa: CASRGVDRSAKNIQYF

d_gene: TRBD2
abundance: NA
v_gene: TRBV19
j_gene: TRBJ2-7
CDR3nt: TGTGCCAGTAGTCCCCCGGGGACTAGCGGGAGAGTATACGAGCAGTACTTC
CDR3aa: CASSPPGTSGRVYEQYF

d_gene: NA
abundance: NA
v_gene: TRBV9
j_gene: TRBJ2-3
CDR3nt: TGTGCCAGCAGCGTAGTAGGTGGGGGAATCACAGATACGCAGTATTTT
CDR3aa: CASSVVGGGITDTQYF

d_gene: TRBD1
abundance: NA
v_gene: TRBV11-3
j_gene: TRBJ1-2
CDR3nt: TGTGCCAGCAGCCCAGAGGGACAGGGGGACTATGGCTACACCTTC
CDR3aa: CASSPEGQGDYGYTF

d_gene: TRBD1
abundance: NA
v_gene: TRBV14
j_gene: TRBJ2-1
CDR3nt: TGTGCCAGCAGCCTGGGACAGGGTGGGGTCAATGAGCAGTTCTTC
CDR3aa: CASSLGQGGVNEQFF

d_gene: TRBD1
abundance: NA
v_gene: TRBV24-1
j_gene: TRBJ2-7
CDR3nt: TGTGCCACCACCTCTAGGGGGCTCTTTAGTCGTAACGAGCAGTACTTC
CDR3aa: CATTSRGLFSRNEQYF

d_gene: TRBD1
abundance: NA
v_gene: TRBV2
j_gene: TRBJ1-1
CDR3nt: TGTGCCAGCAGACTTACAGGGGGATTCACTGAAGCTTTCTTT
CDR3aa: CASRLTGGFTEAFF

d_gene: TRBD1
abundance: NA
v_gene: TRBV5-4
j_gene: TRBJ2-6
CDR3nt: TGTGCCAGCAGCCACCTTTGGACAGGGCCAACTGGGGCCAACGTCCTGACTTTC
CDR3aa: CASSHLWTGPTGANVLTF

d_gene: NA
abundance: NA
v_gene: TRBV5-4
j_gene: TRBJ2-7
CDR3nt: TGTGCCAGCAGCTTGGGGGTCTACGAGCAGTACTTC
CDR3aa: CASSLGVYEQYF

d_gene: NA
abundance: NA
v_gene: TRBV28
j_gene: TRBJ1-2
CDR3nt: TGTGCCAGCACCGACTCGAGTAACTATGGCTACACCTTC
CDR3aa: CASTDSSNYGYTF

d_gene: TRBD1
abundance: once
v_gene: TRBV6-6
j_gene: TRBJ1-1
CDR3nt: TGTGCCAGCATTAACGGACAGGGGCGGACTGAAGCTTTCTTT
CDR3aa: CASINGQGRTEAFF

d_gene: TRBD1
abundance: NA
v_gene: TRBV5-4
j_gene: TRBJ2-3
CDR3nt: TGTGCCAGCAGCCGGGACAGGGGAAGAGATACGCAGTATTTT
CDR3aa: CASSRDRGRDTQYF

d_gene: NA
abundance: NA
v_gene: TRBV9
j_gene: TRBJ1-2
CDR3nt: TGTGCCAGCAGCGAAAGAGCCTATACCGGCTACACCTTC
CDR3aa: CASSERAYTGYTF

d_gene: TRBD2
abundance: NA
v_gene: TRBV15
j_gene: TRBJ2-7
CDR3nt: TGTGCCACCAGCAACAATAGCGGGAGGAAGTACTTC
CDR3aa: CATSNNSGRKYF

d_gene: TRBD2
abundance: NA
v_gene: TRBV27
j_gene: TRBJ2-1
CDR3nt: TGTGCCAGCGCTAGCGGGAGGAGTTTGAATGAGCAGTTCTTC
CDR3aa: CASASGRSLNEQFF

d_gene: NA
abundance: once
v_gene: TRBV19
j_gene: TRBJ2-1
CDR3nt: TGTGCCAGTAGTACCCCGAATCTAGCAGAATTAAACAATGAGCAGTTCTTC
CDR3aa: CASSTPNLAELNNEQFF

d_gene: NA
abundance: NA
v_gene: TRBV25-1
j_gene: TRBJ2-2
CDR3nt: TGTGCCAGCAGGGGTTCAACCGGGGAGCTGTTTTTT
CDR3aa: CASRGSTGELFF

d_gene: NA
abundance: NA
v_gene: TRBV20-1
j_gene: TRBJ2-2
CDR3nt: TGCAGTGCTAGTTGGACTGAATCGAACACCGGGGAGCTGTTTTTT
CDR3aa: CSASWTESNTGELFF

d_gene: TRBD1
abundance: NA
v_gene: TRBV28
j_gene: TRBJ1-2
CDR3nt: TGTGCCAGCAGCCAACAGGGGGTCGACGGCTACACCTTC
CDR3aa: CASSQQGVDGYTF

d_gene: NA
abundance: NA
v_gene: TRBV16
j_gene: TRBJ2-7
CDR3nt: TGTGCCAGCAGCCAACACAGTTCCTACGAGCAGTACTTC
CDR3aa: CASSQHSSYEQYF

d_gene: TRBD1
abundance: NA
v_gene: TRBV7-9
j_gene: TRBJ2-1
CDR3nt: TGTGCCAGCAGCACCGGGACAGGGACCTTGAATGAGCAGTTCTTC
CDR3aa: CASSTGTGTLNEQFF

d_gene: TRBD1
abundance: NA
v_gene: TRBV5-1
j_gene: TRBJ2-1
CDR3nt: TGCGCCAGCACCCCCCGGGACAGAGGAAATGAGCAGTTCTTC
CDR3aa: CASTPRDRGNEQFF

d_gene: NA
abundance: NA
v_gene: TRBV19
j_gene: TRBJ1-5
CDR3nt: TGTGCCAGTGGGGGTTGGGGTTTCAGCAATCAGCCCCAGCATTTT
CDR3aa: CASGGWGFSNQPQHF

d_gene: TRBD2
abundance: NA
v_gene: TRBV18
j_gene: TRBJ2-5
CDR3nt: TGTGCCAGCTCCCAGCCCGGGACTAGCGGGAGTTCAGCACGAGAGACCCAGTACTTC
CDR3aa: CASSQPGTSGSSARETQYF

d_gene: TRBD1
abundance: NA
v_gene: TRBV15
j_gene: TRBJ2-3
CDR3nt: TGTGCCACCAGCAGGAGGGACAGTAGCACAGATACGCAGTATTTT
CDR3aa: CATSRRDSSTDTQYF

d_gene: NA
abundance: NA
v_gene: TRBV4-2
j_gene: TRBJ1-2
CDR3nt: TGTGCCAGCAGCCAAGTAGCGGCAGATAACTATGGCTACACCTTC
CDR3aa: CASSQVAADNYGYTF

d_gene: NA
abundance: NA
v_gene: TRBV3-1/TRBV3-2
j_gene: TRBJ1-2
CDR3nt: TGTGCCAGCAGCCCCCCGGAGGGGAGGGGCTACACCTTC
CDR3aa: CASSPPEGRGYTF

d_gene: TRBD2
abundance: NA
v_gene: TRBV4-2
j_gene: TRBJ2-2
CDR3nt: TGTGCCAGCAGCCAAGTCTTGTCTAGCGGGAGGACCGGGGAGCTGTTTTTT
CDR3aa: CASSQVLSSGRTGELFF

d_gene: NA
abundance: NA
v_gene: TRBV5-1
j_gene: TRBJ1-6
CDR3nt: TGCGCCAGCAGCTTGGTCCAGGGAAGCAATTCACCCCTCCACTTT
CDR3aa: CASSLVQGSNSPLHF

d_gene: NA
abundance: NA
v_gene: TRBV19
j_gene: TRBJ2-1
CDR3nt: TGTGCCAGTTCGGTGTCGGTTGGGGGGGCGGCCCTGAATGAGCAGTTCTTC
CDR3aa: CASSVSVGGAALNEQFF

d_gene: TRBD2
abundance: NA
v_gene: TRBV7-9
j_gene: TRBJ2-1
CDR3nt: TGTGCCAGCATGAAGCGGGAGATCAACAATGAGCAGTTCTTC
CDR3aa: CASMKREINNEQFF

d_gene: NA
abundance: NA
v_gene: TRBV5-5
j_gene: TRBJ1-1
CDR3nt: TGTGCCAGCAGCTTGGCATTTGGCGAAGCTTTCTTT
CDR3aa: CASSLAFGEAFF

d_gene: NA
abundance: NA
v_gene: TRBV6-5
j_gene: TRBJ2-7
CDR3nt: TGTGCCAGCAGTTACTTTGTGGCAGGGGGGTCCTACGAGCAGTACTTC
CDR3aa: CASSYFVAGGSYEQYF

d_gene: NA
abundance: NA
v_gene: TRBV28
j_gene: TRBJ1-1
CDR3nt: TGTGCCAGCAGTTTACAAGGGAGGGCAATGCCGGCTTTCTTT
CDR3aa: CASSLQGRAMPAFF

d_gene: NA
abundance: NA
v_gene: TRBV18
j_gene: TRBJ1-4
CDR3nt: TGTGCCAGCTCACACGACAGAGCGTCAACTAATGAAAAACTGTTTTTT
CDR3aa: CASSHDRASTNEKLFF

d_gene: NA
abundance: NA
v_gene: TRBV13
j_gene: TRBJ2-2
CDR3nt: TGTGCCAGCAGCTTGGGGCTTGCGAACACCGGGGAGCTGTTTTTT
CDR3aa: CASSLGLANTGELFF

d_gene: TRBD1
abundance: NA
v_gene: TRBV10-3
j_gene: TRBJ2-7
CDR3nt: TGTGCCATCAGTGGGGCAGGGGACAGCTCCTACGAGCAGTACTTC
CDR3aa: CAISGAGDSSYEQYF

d_gene: NA
abundance: few
v_gene: TRBV6-5
j_gene: TRBJ2-7
CDR3nt: TGTGCCAGCAGGGCTTCGAGCTCGATCTACGAGCAGTACTTC
CDR3aa: CASRASSSIYEQYF

d_gene: NA
abundance: NA
v_gene: TRBV10-2
j_gene: TRBJ1-1
CDR3nt: TGCGCCAGCAGTGAGTCCCTTGGCAACACTGAAGCTTTCTTT
CDR3aa: CASSESLGNTEAFF

d_gene: NA
abundance: NA
v_gene: TRBV11-3
j_gene: TRBJ2-3
CDR3nt: TGTGCCAGCAGCTCCAACAGGGAAGGGGCAGATACGCAGTATTTT
CDR3aa: CASSSNREGADTQYF

d_gene: TRBD2
abundance: NA
v_gene: TRBV7-8
j_gene: TRBJ2-5
CDR3nt: TGTGCCAGCAGCTTAGCCCCACCGGCACCCAGCGGGGTAAGGGAGACCCAGTACTTC
CDR3aa: CASSLAPPAPSGVRETQYF

d_gene: NA
abundance: NA
v_gene: TRBV24-1
j_gene: TRBJ1-2
CDR3nt: TGTGCCACCAGTGATTTGGGCAGTAACTATGGCTACACCTTC
CDR3aa: CATSDLGSNYGYTF

d_gene: NA
abundance: NA
v_gene: TRBV5-1
j_gene: TRBJ1-4
CDR3nt: TGCGCCAGCAGCTTGGGACAGTCAACTAATGAAAAACTGTTTTTT
CDR3aa: CASSLGQSTNEKLFF

d_gene: NA
abundance: NA
v_gene: TRBV29-1
j_gene: TRBJ1-2
CDR3nt: TGCAGCGTTGAAGATGGGGGCTACACCTTC
CDR3aa: CSVEDGGYTF

d_gene: NA
abundance: NA
v_gene: TRBV29-1
j_gene: TRBJ2-2
CDR3nt: TGCAGCGTTGCGGGCCTGAACACCGGGGAGCTGTTTTTT
CDR3aa: CSVAGLNTGELFF

d_gene: NA
abundance: NA
v_gene: TRBV6-5
j_gene: TRBJ2-7
CDR3nt: TGTGCCAGCAGTCCCGGTGGGGGTTCTTACGAGCAGTACTTC
CDR3aa: CASSPGGGSYEQYF